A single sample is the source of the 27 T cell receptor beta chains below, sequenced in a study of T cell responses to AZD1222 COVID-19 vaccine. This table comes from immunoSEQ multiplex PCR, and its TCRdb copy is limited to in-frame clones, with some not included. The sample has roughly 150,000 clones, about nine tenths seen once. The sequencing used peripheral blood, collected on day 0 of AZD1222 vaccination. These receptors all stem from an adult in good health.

DNA of the CDR3: TGCGCCAGCGGCTGGGTAGCGGGAGGAGGAGAGACCCAGTACTTC. Translating gives CASGWVAGGGETQYF. The chain uses TRBV5-1 and TRBJ2-5, with 10 bases aligning to TRBD2. Germline V gene lookup returns CDR1 SGHRS and CDR2 YFSETQ. This CDR3 is built from 15 residues. V dropped 7 bases and J dropped 4; count of bases not matched to a gene: 10.

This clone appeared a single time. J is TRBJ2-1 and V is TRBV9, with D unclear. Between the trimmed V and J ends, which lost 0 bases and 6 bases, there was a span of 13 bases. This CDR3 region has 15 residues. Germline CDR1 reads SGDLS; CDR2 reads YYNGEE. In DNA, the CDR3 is TGTGCCAGCAGCGTAGCTGGTTCCGGAAGCAATGAGCAGTTCTTC. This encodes CASSVAGSGSNEQFF.

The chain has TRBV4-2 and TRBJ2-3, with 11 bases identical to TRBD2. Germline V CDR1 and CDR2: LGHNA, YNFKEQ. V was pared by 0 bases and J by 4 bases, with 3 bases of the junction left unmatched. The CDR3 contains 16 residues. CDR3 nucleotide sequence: TGTGCCAGCAGCCAAGACCTAGCGGGAGGAGCAGATACGCAGTATTTT. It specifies CASSQDLAGGADTQYF.

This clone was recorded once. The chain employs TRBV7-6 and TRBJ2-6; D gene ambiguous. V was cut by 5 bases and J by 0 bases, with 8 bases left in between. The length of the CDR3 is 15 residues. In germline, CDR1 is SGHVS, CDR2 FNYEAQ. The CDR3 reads CASSGSPSGANVLTF. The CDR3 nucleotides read TGTGCCAGCAGCGGAAGTCCCTCTGGGGCCAACGTCCTGACTTTC.

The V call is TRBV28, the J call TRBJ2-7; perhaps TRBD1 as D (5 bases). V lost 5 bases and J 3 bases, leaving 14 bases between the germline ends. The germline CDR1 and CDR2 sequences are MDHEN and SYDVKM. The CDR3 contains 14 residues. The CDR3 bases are TGTGCCAGCAGTCCCTCAGGGTCATTCTACGAGCAGTACTTC. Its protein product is CASSPSGSFYEQYF.

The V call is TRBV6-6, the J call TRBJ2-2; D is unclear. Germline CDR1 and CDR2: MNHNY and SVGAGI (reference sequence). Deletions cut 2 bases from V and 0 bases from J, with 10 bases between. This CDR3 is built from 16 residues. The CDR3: CASSYRSTANTGELFF. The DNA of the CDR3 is TGTGCCAGCAGTTACCGATCTACAGCGAACACCGGGGAGCTGTTTTTT.

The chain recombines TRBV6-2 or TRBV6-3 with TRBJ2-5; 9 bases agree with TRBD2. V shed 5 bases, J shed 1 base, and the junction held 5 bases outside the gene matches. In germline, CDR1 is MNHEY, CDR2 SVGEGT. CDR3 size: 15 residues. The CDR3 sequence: CASSLYSGSQETQYF. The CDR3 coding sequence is TGTGCCAGCAGTCTTTATAGCGGGAGCCAAGAGACCCAGTACTTC.

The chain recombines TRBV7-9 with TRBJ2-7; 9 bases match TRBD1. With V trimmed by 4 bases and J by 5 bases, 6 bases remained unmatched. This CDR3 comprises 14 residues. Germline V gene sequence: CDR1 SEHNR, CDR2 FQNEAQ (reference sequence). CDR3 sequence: CASSSRDRAHEQYF. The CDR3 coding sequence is TGTGCCAGCAGCTCCCGGGACAGGGCCCACGAGCAGTACTTC.

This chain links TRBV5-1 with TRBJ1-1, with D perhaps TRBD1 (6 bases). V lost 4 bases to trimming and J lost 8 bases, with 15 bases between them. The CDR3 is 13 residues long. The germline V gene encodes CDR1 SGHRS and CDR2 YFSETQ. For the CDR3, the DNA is TGCGCCAGCAGCCGAGGGGGTCCTCAAGAAGCTTTCTTT. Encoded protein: CASSRGGPQEAFF.

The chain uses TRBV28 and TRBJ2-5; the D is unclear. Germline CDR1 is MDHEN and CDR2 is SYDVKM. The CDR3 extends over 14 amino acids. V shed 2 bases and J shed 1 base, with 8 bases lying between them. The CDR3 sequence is CASSLPTGQETQYF. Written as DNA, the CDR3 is TGTGCCAGCAGTTTACCGACCGGCCAAGAGACCCAGTACTTC.

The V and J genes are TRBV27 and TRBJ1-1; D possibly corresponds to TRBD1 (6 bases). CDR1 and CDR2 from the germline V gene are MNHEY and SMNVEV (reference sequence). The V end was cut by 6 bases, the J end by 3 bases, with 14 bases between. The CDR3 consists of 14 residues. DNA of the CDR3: TGTGCCAGCAGACCGGGACATAGGTACACTGAAGCTTTCTTT. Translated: CASRPGHRYTEAFF.

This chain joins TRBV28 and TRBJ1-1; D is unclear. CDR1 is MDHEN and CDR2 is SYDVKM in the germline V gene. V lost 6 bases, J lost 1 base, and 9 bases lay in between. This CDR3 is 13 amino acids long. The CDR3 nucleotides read TGTGCCAGCAGCCTAGGGAAGAACACTGAAGCTTTCTTT. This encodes CASSLGKNTEAFF.

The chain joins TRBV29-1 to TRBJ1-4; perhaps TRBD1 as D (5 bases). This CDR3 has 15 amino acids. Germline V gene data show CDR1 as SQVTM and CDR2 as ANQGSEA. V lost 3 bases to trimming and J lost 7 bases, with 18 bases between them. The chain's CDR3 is CSVDGGGVIGEKLFF. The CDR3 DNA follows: TGCAGCGTTGACGGTGGGGGAGTGATCGGTGAAAAACTGTTTTTT. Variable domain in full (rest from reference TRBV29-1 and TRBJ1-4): SAVISQKPSRDICQRGTSLTIQCQVDSQVTMMFWYRQQPGQSLTLIATANQGSEATYESGFVIDKFPISRPNLTFSTLTVSNMSPEDSSIYLCSVDGGGVIGEKLFFGSGTQLSVL.

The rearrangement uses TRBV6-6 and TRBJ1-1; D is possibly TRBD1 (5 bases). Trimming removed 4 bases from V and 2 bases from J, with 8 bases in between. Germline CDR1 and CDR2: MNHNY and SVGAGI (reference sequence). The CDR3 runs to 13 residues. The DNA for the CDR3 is TGTGCCAGCAGTTTTCAGGGCAACACTGAAGCTTTCTTT. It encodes CASSFQGNTEAFF.

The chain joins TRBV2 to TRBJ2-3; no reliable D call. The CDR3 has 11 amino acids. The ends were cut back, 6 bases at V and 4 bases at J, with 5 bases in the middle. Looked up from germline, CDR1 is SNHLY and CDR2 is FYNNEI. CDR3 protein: CASRIADTQYF. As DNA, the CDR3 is TGTGCCAGCAGGATCGCAGATACGCAGTATTTT.

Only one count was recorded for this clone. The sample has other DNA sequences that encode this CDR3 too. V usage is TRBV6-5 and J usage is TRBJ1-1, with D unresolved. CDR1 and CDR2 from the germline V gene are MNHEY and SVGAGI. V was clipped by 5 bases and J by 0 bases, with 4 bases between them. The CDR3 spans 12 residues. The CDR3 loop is CASSRMNTEAFF. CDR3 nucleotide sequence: TGTGCCAGCAGTCGAATGAACACTGAAGCTTTCTTT.

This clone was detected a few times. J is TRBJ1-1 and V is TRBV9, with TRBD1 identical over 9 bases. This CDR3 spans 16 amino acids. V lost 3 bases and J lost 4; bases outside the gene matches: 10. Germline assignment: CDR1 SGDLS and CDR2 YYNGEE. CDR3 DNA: TGTGCCAGCAGCGGATACAGGGGGCAGGGGGGCACTGAAGCTTTCTTT. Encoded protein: CASSGYRGQGGTEAFF.

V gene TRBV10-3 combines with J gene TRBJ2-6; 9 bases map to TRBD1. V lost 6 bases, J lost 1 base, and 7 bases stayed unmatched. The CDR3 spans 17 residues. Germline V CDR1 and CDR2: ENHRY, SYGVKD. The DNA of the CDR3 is TGTGCCATCAGGCAGGACAGGGGCTCATCTGGGGCCAACGTCCTGACTTTC. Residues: CAIRQDRGSSGANVLTF.

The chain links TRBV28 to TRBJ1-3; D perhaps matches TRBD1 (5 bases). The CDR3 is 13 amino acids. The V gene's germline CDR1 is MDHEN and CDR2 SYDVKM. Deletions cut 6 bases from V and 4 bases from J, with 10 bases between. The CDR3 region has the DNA TGTGCCAGCAGCACGACAGCGGGAAACACCATATATTTT. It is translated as CASSTTAGNTIYF.

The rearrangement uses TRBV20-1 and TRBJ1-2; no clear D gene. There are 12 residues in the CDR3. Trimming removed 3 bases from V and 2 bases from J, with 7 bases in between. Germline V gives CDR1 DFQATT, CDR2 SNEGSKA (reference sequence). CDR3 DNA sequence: TGCAGTGCTAGTGGCGGGAACTATGGCTACACCTTC. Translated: CSASGGNYGYTF.

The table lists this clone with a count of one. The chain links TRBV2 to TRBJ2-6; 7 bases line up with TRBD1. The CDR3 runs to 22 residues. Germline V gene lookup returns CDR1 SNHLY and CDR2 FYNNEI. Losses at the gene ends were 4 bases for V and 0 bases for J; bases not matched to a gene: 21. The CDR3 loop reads CASSVFEFGLARGTSGANVLTF. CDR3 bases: TGTGCCAGCAGTGTATTCGAATTCGGTTTGGCCAGGGGGACCTCTGGGGCCAACGTCCTGACTTTC. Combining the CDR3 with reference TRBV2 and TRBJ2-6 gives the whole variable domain EPEVTQTPSHQVTQMGQEVILRCVPISNHLYFYWYRQILGQKVEFLVSFYNNEISEKSEIFDDQFSVERPDGSNFTLKIRSTKLEDSAMYFCASSVFEFGLARGTSGANVLTFGAGSRLTVL.

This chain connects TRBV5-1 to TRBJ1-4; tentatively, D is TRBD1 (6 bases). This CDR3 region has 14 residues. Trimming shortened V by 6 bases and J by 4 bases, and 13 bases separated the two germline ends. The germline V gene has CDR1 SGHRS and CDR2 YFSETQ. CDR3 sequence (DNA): TGCGCCAGCAAGCCCGGGACAAATAATGAAAAACTGTTTTTT. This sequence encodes CASKPGTNNEKLFF.

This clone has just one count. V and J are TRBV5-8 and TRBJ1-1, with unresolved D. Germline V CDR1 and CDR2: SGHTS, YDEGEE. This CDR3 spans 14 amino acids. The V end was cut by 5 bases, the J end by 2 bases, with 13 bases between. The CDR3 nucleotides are TGTGCCAGCAGTACAAGACGGCTTAACACTGAAGCTTTCTTT. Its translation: CASSTRRLNTEAFF.

CDR3: CASSTDRHSPLHF. CDR3 in DNA: TGTGCCAGCAGCACAGACCGGCATTCACCCCTCCACTTT. The chain joins TRBV11-1 to TRBJ1-6; D is unresolved. CDR1 is SGHAT, CDR2 FQDESV, per germline (reference sequence). The CDR3 contains 13 residues. The germline V and J ends were trimmed by 5 bases and 8 bases, with 10 bases remaining between them.

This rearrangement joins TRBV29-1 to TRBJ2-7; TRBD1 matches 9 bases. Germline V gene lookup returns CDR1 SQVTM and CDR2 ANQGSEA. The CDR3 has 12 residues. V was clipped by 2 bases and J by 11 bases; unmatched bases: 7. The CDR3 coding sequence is TGCAGCGTTGAATTACAGGGGGCTCCCGAGTACTTC. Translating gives CSVELQGAPEYF.

DNA of the CDR3: TGTGCCAGCAGCTTAGGCGCAGGGAGCCCCAATCAGCCCCAGCATTTT. Amino acid sequence: CASSLGAGSPNQPQHF. This chain uses TRBV7-9 with TRBJ1-5, with TRBD1 as a possible D gene (5 bases). Between the trimmed V and J ends, which lost 1 base and 3 bases, there was a span of 13 bases. CDR3 length equals 16 residues. CDR1 and CDR2 from the germline V gene are SEHNR and FQNEAQ (reference sequence).

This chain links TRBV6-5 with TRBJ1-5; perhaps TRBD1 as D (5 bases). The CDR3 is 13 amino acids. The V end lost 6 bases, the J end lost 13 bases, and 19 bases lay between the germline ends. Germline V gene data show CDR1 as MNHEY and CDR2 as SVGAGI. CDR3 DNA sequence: TGTGCCAGCAGCGTTGTTGGGGGGGGGTCTCAGCATTTT. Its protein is CASSVVGGGSQHF.